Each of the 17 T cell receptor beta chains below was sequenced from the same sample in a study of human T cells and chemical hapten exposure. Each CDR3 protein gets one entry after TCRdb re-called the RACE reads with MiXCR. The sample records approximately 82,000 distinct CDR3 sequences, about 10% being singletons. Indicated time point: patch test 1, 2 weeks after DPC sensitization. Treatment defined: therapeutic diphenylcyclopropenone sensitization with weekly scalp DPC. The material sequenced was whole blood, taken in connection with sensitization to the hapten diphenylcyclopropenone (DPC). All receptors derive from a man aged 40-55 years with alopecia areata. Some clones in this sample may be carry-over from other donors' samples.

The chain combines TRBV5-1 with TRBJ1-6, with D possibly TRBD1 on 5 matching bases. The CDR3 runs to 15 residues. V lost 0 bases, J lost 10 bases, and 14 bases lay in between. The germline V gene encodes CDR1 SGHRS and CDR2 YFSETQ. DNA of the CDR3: TGCGCCAGCAGCTTGGAGGGCAGGGAGCAATCACCCCTCCACTTT. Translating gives CASSLEGREQSPLHF.

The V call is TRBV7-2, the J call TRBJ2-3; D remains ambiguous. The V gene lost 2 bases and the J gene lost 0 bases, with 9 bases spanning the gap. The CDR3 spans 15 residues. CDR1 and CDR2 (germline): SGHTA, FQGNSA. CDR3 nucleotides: TGTGCCAGCAGCTTAATCGTCGTGAGCACAGATACGCAGTATTTT. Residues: CASSLIVVSTDTQYF.

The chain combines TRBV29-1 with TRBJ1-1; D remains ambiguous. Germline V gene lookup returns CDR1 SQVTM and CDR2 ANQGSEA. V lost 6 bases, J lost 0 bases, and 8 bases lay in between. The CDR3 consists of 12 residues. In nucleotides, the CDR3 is TGCAGCGTCCGACACATGAACACTGAAGCTTTCTTT. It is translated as CSVRHMNTEAFF.

The CDR3 DNA reads as TGTGCCAGCAGTCGACGAGACGCTTGGGAGCTGTTTTTT. Translation gives CASSRRDAWELFF. The chain carries TRBV6-5 and TRBJ2-2; D is unclear. Trimming took off 5 bases at V and 9 bases at J, with 13 bases between the two ends. The germline CDR1 and CDR2 sequences are MNHEY and SVGAGI. This CDR3 contains 13 residues.

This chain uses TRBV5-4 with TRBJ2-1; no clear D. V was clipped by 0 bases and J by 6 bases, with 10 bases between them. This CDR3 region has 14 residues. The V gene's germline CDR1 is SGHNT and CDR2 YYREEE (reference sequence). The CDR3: CASSLEVTSNEQFF. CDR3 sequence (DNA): TGTGCCAGCAGCTTGGAGGTGACGAGCAATGAGCAGTTCTTC.

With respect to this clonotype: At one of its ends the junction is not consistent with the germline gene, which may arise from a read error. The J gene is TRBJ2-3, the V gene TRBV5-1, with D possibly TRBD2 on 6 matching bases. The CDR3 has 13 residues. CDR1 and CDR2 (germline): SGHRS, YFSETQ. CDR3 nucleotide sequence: TGCGCCAGCAGAGTTAGCGGCACAGATACGGAGTATTTT. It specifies CASRVSGTDTEYF.

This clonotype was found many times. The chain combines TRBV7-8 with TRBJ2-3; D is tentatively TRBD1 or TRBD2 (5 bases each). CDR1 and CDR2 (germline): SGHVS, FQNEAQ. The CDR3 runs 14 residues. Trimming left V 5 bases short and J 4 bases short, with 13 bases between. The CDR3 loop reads CASSPGRAPDTQYF. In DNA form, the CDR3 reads TGTGCCAGCAGCCCGGGACGGGCCCCAGATACGCAGTATTTT. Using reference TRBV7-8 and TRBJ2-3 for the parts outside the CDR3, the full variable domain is GAGVSQSPRYKVAKRGQDVALRCDPISGHVSLFWYQQALGQGPEFLTYFQNEAQLDKSGLPSDRFFAERPEGSVSTLKIQRTQQEDSAVYLCASSPGRAPDTQYFGPGTRLTVL.

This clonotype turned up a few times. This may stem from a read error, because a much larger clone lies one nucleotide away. The CDR3 region is CASSLSSNQPQHF. The CDR3 DNA reads as TGTGCCAGCAGCTTAAGTAGCAATCAGCCCCAGCATTTT. The chain couples TRBV7-2 to TRBJ1-5; the D is unclear. The CDR3 is made up of 13 amino acids. Trimming took off 2 bases at V and 0 bases at J, with 2 bases between the two ends. CDR1 is SGHTA, CDR2 FQGNSA, per germline.

The CDR3 protein is CSVVETMALSGIQYF. In DNA form, the CDR3 reads TGCAGCGTTGTGGAGACTATGGCTCTCAGCGGCATTCAGTACTTC. V and J are TRBV29-1 and TRBJ2-4; D perhaps matches TRBD2 (5 bases). Germline assignment: CDR1 SQVTM and CDR2 ANQGSEA. The CDR3 is 15 residues long. Trimming cost V 4 bases and J 9 bases, with 22 bases left between them.

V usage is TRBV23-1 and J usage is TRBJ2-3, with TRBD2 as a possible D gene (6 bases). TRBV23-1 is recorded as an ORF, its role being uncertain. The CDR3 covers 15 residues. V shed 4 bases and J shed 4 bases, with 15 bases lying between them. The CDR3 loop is CASSPLGGDADTQYF. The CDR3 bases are TGCGCCAGCAGTCCCCTTGGAGGGGATGCAGATACGCAGTATTTT.

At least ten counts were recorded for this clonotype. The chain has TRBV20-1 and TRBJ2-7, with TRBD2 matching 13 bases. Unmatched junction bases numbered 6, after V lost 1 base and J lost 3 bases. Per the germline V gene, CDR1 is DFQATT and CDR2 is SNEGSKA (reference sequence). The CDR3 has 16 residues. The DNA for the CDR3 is TGCAGTGCTAGAGGGGGACTAGCGGGGACGTACTACGAGCAGTACTTC. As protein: CSARGGLAGTYYEQYF.

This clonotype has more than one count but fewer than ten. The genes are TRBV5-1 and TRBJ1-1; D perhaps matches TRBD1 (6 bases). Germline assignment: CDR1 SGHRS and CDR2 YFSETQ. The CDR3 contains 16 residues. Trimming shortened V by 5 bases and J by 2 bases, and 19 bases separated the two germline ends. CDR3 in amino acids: CASSGGQPRLNTEAFF. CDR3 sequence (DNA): TGCGCCAGCAGTGGGGGGCAGCCTAGGTTAAACACTGAAGCTTTCTTT.

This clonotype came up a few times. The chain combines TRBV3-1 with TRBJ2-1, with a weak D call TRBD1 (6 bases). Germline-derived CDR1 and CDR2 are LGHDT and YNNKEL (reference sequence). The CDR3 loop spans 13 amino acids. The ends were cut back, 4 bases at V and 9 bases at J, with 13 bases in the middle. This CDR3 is CASSRNRVGEQFF. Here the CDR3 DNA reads TGTGCCAGCAGCCGAAACAGGGTCGGTGAGCAGTTCTTC.

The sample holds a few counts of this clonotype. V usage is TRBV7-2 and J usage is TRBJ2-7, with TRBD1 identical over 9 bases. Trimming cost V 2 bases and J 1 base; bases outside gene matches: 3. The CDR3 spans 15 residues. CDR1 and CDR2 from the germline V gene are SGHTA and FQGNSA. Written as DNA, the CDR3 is TGTGCCAGCAGCTTAATTGGACAGGGGTCCTACGAGCAGTACTTC. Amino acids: CASSLIGQGSYEQYF.

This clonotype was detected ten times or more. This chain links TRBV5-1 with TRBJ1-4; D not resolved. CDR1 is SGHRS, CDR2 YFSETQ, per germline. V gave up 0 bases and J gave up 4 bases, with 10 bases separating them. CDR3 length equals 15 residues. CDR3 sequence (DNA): TGCGCCAGCAGCTTGGAGGCCCCAATTAATGAAAAACTGTTTTTT. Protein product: CASSLEAPINEKLFF.

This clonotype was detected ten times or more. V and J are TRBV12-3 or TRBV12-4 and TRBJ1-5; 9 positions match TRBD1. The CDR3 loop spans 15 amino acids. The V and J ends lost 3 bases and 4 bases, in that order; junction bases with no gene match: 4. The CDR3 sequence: CASSLAGTGNQPQHF. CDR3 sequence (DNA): TGTGCCAGCAGTTTGGCCGGGACAGGGAATCAGCCCCAGCATTTT.

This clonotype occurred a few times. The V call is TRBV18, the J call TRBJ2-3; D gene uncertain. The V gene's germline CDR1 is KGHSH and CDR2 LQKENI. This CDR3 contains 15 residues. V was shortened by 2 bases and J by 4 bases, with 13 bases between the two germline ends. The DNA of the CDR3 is TGTGCCAGCTCACCAACCGGGCACCCTGCAGATACGCAGTATTTT. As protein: CASSPTGHPADTQYF.